The clone carrying this T cell receptor beta chain has a handful of counts. Sequencing used immunoSEQ multiplex PCR; TCRdb keeps in-frame clones, though not all of them. The sample records some 250,000 clones, around 80% being singletons. This entry is derived from a study of control samples from healthy donors and cancer patients. Germline V gene sequence: CDR1 ENHRY, CDR2 SYGVKD. The CDR3 has 16 residues. V was clipped by 0 bases and J by 3 bases, with 14 bases between them. This sequence joins TRBV10-3 and TRBJ1-1; no firm D call. This TCR derives from a woman in her fifties or sixties with lung cancer. Material for sequencing was PBMCs. The CDR3 DNA is TGTGCCATCAGTGAGTCTGGATCGGGAGGTTACACTGAAGCTTTCTTT. It is translated as CAISESGSGGYTEAFF.